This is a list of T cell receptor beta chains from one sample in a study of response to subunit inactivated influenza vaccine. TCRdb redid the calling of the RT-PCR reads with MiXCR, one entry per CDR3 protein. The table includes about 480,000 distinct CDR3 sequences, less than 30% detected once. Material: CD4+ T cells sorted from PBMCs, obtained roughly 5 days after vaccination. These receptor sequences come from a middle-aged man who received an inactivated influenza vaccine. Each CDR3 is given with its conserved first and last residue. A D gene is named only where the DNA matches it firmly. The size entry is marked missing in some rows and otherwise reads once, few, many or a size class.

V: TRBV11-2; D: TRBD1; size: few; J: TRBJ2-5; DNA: TGTGCCAGCAGCTTGGGTTTAACAGGGGGCGCTCGGCAAGAGACCCAGTACTTC; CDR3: CASSLGLTGGARQETQYF
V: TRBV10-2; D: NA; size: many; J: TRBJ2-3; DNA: TGCGCCAGCAGTGAGTCGACTATTGTTGGTACGCAGTATTTT; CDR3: CASSESTIVGTQYF
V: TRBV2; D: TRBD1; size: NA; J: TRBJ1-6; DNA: TGTGCCAGCAGTCGACAGGGGGAAAATTCACCCCTCCACTTT; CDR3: CASSRQGENSPLHF
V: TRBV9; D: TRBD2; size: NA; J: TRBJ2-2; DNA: TGTGCCAGCAGCGCGGGACTAGCGATGAACACCGGGGAGCTGTTTTTT; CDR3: CASSAGLAMNTGELFF
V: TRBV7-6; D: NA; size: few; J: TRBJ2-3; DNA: TGTGCCAGCAGCTCCCGGACGGGGCTCACAGATACGCAGTATTTT; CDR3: CASSSRTGLTDTQYF
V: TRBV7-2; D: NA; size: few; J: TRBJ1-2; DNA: TGTGCCAGCAGCTTAGAGAGAGGAGGCTACACCTTC; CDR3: CASSLERGGYTF
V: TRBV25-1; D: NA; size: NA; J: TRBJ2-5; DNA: TGTGCCAGCAGTCGTCAGCAGCTCCAAGAGACCCAGTACTTC; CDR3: CASSRQQLQETQYF
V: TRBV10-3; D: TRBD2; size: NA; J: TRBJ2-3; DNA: TGTGCCACCACGCTAGCGGGGGCCGGCACAGATACGCAGTATTTT; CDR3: CATTLAGAGTDTQYF
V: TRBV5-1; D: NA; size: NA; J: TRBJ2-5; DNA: TGCGCCAGCAGCTGGGCAGGGACGTTCCAAGAGACCCAGTACTTC; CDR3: CASSWAGTFQETQYF
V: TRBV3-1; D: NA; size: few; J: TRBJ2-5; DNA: TGTGCCAGCAGCCGCGGAGTAGGTAAACAAGAGACCCAGTACTTC; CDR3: CASSRGVGKQETQYF
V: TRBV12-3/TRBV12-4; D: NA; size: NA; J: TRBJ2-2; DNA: TGTGCCAGCAGTCCGCGGAACGGGGTAGTAGCCGGGGAGCTGTTTTTT; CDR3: CASSPRNGVVAGELFF
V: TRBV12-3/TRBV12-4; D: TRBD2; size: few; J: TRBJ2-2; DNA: TGTGCCAGCAGTCGACTGCGGGAGGGGAGGGAGCTGTTTTTT; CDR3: CASSRLREGRELFF
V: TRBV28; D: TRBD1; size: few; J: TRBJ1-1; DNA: TGTGCCAGCAGGGTAGCCGGGACAGTGAACACTGAAGCTTTCTTT; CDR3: CASRVAGTVNTEAFF
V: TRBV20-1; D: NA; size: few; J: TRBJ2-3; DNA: TGCAGTGGAACAGGGAACGAGGGCGCAGATACGCAGTATTTT; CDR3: CSGTGNEGADTQYF
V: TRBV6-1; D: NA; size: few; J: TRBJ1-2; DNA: TGTGCCAGCAAGATAGGCGGAGGCTATGGCTACACCTTC; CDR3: CASKIGGGYGYTF
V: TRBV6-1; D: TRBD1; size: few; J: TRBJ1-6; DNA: TGTGCCAGCAGTAGCCAAACAGGGGGTAGCTCACCCCTCCACTTT; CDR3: CASSSQTGGSSPLHF
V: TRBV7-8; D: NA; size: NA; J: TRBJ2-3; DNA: TGTGCCAGCAGATTTCAGGGAAAAGATACGCAGTATTTT; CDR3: CASRFQGKDTQYF
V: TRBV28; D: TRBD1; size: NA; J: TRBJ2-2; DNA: TGTGCCAGTTGGGACAGATTATTCCGGGAGCTGTTTTTT; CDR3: CASWDRLFRELFF